A single sample gave rise to the 7 T cell receptor beta chains below, sequenced in a study of blood T cell repertoires in COVID-19. Produced via immunoSEQ multiplex PCR; TCRdb's table is partial and in-frame only. The sample includes 250,000 to 300,000 clones, around 87% of them seen just once. The sample consisted of peripheral blood. These receptors were collected from a woman between 50 and 59 years old who had recovered from COVID-19.

V gene TRBV9 combines with J gene TRBJ1-1; D is undetermined. V was clipped by 2 bases and J by 1 base, with 15 bases between them. The CDR3 covers 16 residues. The germline gives CDR1 SGDLS, CDR2 YYNGEE. The CDR3 nucleotides read TGTGCCAGCAGCGTCGGGGTAGACGGACGGAACACTGAAGCTTTCTTT. This sequence encodes CASSVGVDGRNTEAFF.

V gene TRBV11-2 combines with J gene TRBJ1-5, with D possibly matching TRBD1 (6 bases). V lost 5 bases, J lost 2 bases, and 22 bases lay in between. There are 18 residues in the CDR3. Germline V lookup: CDR1 SGHAT, CDR2 FQNNGV. Here the CDR3 DNA reads TGTGCCAGCAGCGCCCTCCATGCGGGGGCAGACGGCAATCAGCCCCAGCATTTT. Amino acid sequence: CASSALHAGADGNQPQHF.

The chain employs TRBV27 and TRBJ1-1; 7 positions agree with TRBD1. CDR3 length: 12 residues. V lost 5 bases to trimming and J lost 6 bases; unmatched junction nucleotides: 3. Germline V gene data show CDR1 as MNHEY and CDR2 as SMNVEV (reference sequence). The CDR3 DNA reads TGTGCCAGCAGTACCGGGACAGCTGAAGCTTTCTTT. Translation gives CASSTGTAEAFF.

This clone was counted between two and nine times. This rearrangement joins TRBV4-2 to TRBJ1-4; possible D gene TRBD1, 5 bases. V shed 0 bases and J shed 8 bases, with 16 bases lying between them. The CDR3 sequence is 16 residues long. The germline V gene has CDR1 LGHNA and CDR2 YNFKEQ. This CDR3 is CASSQEPQGLREKLFF. The CDR3 DNA follows: TGTGCCAGCAGCCAAGAACCTCAGGGACTTCGGGAAAAACTGTTTTTT.

The DNA of the CDR3 is TGTGCCAGCAGCGCAAGGACAGGGGGTTCGGGAGATACGCAGTATTTT. Translation gives CASSARTGGSGDTQYF. V and J are TRBV5-4 and TRBJ2-3, with 10 bases identical to TRBD1. The CDR3 runs 16 residues. The V segment lost 4 bases and the J segment 5 bases; nucleotides outside the gene matches: 10. Germline V gene data show CDR1 as SGHNT and CDR2 as YYREEE (reference sequence).

This clone was recorded once. The V call is TRBV11-2, the J call TRBJ2-4; no reliable D call. CDR1 SGHAT and CDR2 FQNNGV come from the germline V gene. The germline V and J ends were trimmed by 5 bases and 7 bases, with 18 bases remaining between them. The CDR3 runs to 15 residues. CDR3 sequence: CASSPRLVRMNIQYF. CDR3 coding DNA: TGTGCCAGCAGCCCCCGGTTGGTGCGTATGAACATTCAGTACTTC. The whole variable domain, remainder taken from reference TRBV11-2 and TRBJ2-4, is EAGVAQSPRYKIIEKRQSVAFWCNPISGHATLYWYQQILGQGPKLLIQFQNNGVVDDSQLPKDRFSAERLKGVDSTLKIQPAKLEDSAVYLCASSPRLVRMNIQYFGAGTRLSVL.

V usage is TRBV9 and J usage is TRBJ1-1; maybe TRBD1 (5 bases). The germline V gene has CDR1 SGDLS and CDR2 YYNGEE. This CDR3 contains 14 residues. V was cut by 0 bases and J by 5 bases, with 11 bases left in between. The CDR3 DNA follows: TGTGCCAGCAGCGTAGATAACGGGGGAACTGAAGCTTTCTTT. Translation: CASSVDNGGTEAFF.